The subject of this entry is one TCR beta chain. Its target is not known. The same CDR3 arises from other DNA sequences in this sample as well. The data originate from a study of OX40 agonist ivuxolimab in advanced cancers. Findings and caveats of the study: No determination was made of the antigen specificity of the expanded peripheral T cells.

Clones were read by immunoSEQ multiplex PCR, and TCRdb kept only the in-frame ones, dropping some. Found here are under 100,000 clones, more than 80% of them singletons; the top ten hold under 3%. Germline-derived CDR1 and CDR2 are GTSNPN and SVGIG (reference sequence). Trimming cost V 3 bases and J 2 bases; bases outside gene matches: 1. There are 14 residues in the CDR3. The TCR comes from an adult with an advanced solid tumor such as melanoma, head and neck, liver or kidney cancer. This sequence joins TRBV30 and TRBJ1-5; 10 bases fit TRBD1. The sequences come from CD4+ or CD8+ T cells sorted from blood, collected in a trial of the OX40 agonist ivuxolimab. The CDR3 is CAWSGTGGNQPQHF. The DNA for the CDR3 is TGTGCCTGGAGCGGGACAGGGGGCAATCAGCCCCAGCATTTT. The entire variable domain, with the rest obtained from reference TRBV30 and TRBJ1-5, is as follows: SQTIHQWPATLVQPVGSPLSLECTVEGTSNPNLYWYRQAAGRGLQLLFYSVGIGQISSEVPQNLSASRPQDRQFILSSKKLLLSDSGFYLCAWSGTGGNQPQHFGDGTRLSIL.